These 3 T cell receptor beta chains were sequenced from one sample in a study of PD-1 blockade in classical Hodgkin lymphoma. Profiled with immunoSEQ multiplex PCR; TCRdb holds only in-frame clones, not every one. This sample carries 40,000 to 45,000 clones, over 70% of them seen once, and the ten largest clones take 20% to 25%. No patient escaped relapse after autologous stem cell transplantation, and brentuximab vedotin exposure varied. The input for sequencing was peripheral blood mononuclear cells (PBMCs), taken at baseline. The source is a human donor with classical Hodgkin lymphoma.

This chain uses TRBV2 with TRBJ2-7; TRBD1 matches at 9 bases. Germline V gene lookup returns CDR1 SNHLY and CDR2 FYNNEI. V dropped 8 bases and J dropped 7; count of bases not matched to a gene: 6. The CDR3 is 12 residues long. This CDR3 is CASGGTGREQYF. CDR3 nucleotides: TGTGCCAGCGGGGGGACAGGGAGGGAGCAGTACTTC.

This chain links TRBV4-1 with TRBJ2-3, with 10 positions matching TRBD2. Germline CDR1 is MGHRA and CDR2 is YSYEKL. V lost 8 bases, J lost 1 base, and 3 bases stayed unmatched. The CDR3 is 14 amino acids. The CDR3 protein is CASASGRGTDTQYF. CDR3 bases: TGCGCCAGCGCCAGCGGGAGGGGCACAGATACGCAGTATTTT.

CDR3 bases: TGTGCCAGCAGCTTAGGCAGCACAGATACGCAGTATTTT. It yields the protein CASSLGSTDTQYF. The V call is TRBV11-2, the J call TRBJ2-3; D remains unclear. Germline loops: CDR1 SGHAT, CDR2 FQNNGV. V lost 1 base and J 0 bases, leaving 2 bases between the germline ends. The CDR3 is made up of 13 amino acids.